This TCR beta chain was identified in a study of early T cells in non-severe SARS-CoV-2 infection. Background on the study: With bulk RNA from unsorted whole blood as input, sequencing yielded unpaired chains. Study conclusions and caveats: Matching results from VDJdb favored anti-spike CD8 responses, leaving private and CD4 specificities undetected.

Individual cDNA molecules were tagged with unique molecular identifiers, the study reported. Via MiXCR, TCRdb re-called the 5' RACE reads, giving one row per CDR3 protein. The sample includes tens of thousands of distinct CDR3 sequences, approximately 16% of them seen just once. A few counts support this clonotype. Antigen: not known. The V end lost 0 bases, the J end lost 6 bases, and 14 bases lay between the germline ends. The CDR3 has 15 residues. Per germline, CDR1 LGHNA and CDR2 YSLEER. This material consisted of whole blood, taken at baseline. This rearrangement joins TRBV4-3 to TRBJ1-1; D may be TRBD1 (5 bases). This clonotype was sampled from an adult who was a healthcare worker with PCR-confirmed SARS-CoV-2 infection or an uninfected control (not recorded which). The CDR3 here is CASSQEYRPDAEAFF. Written as DNA, the CDR3 is TGCGCCAGCAGCCAAGAGTACAGGCCGGATGCTGAAGCTTTCTTT.